Presented here are 26 T cell receptor beta chains from one specimen sequenced in a study of T cell responses to AZD1222 COVID-19 vaccine. The method was immunoSEQ multiplex PCR; TCRdb's version includes in-frame clones alone and lacks a portion of them. The sample includes 40,000 or so clones, approximately 80% seen only once; the top ten take under 20%. Sequencing used peripheral blood, obtained 28 days after the second AZD1222 dose. The receptors here all came from an adult who received the AZD1222 COVID-19 vaccine.

The chain carries TRBV14 and TRBJ1-4, with D tentatively TRBD1 (5 bases). V gave up 4 bases and J gave up 5 bases, with 14 bases separating them. The germline gives CDR1 SGHDN, CDR2 FVKESK. This CDR3 has 15 amino acids. The CDR3 sequence: CASSRDLGDNEKLFF. The CDR3 bases are TGTGCCAGCAGCCGAGATCTGGGGGACAATGAAAAACTGTTTTTT. Combining the CDR3 with reference TRBV14 and TRBJ1-4 gives the whole variable domain EAGVTQFPSHSVIEKGQTVTLRCDPISGHDNLYWYRRVMGKEIKFLLHFVKESKQDESGMPNNRFLAERTGGTYSTLKVQPAELEDSGVYFCASSRDLGDNEKLFFGSGTQLSVL.

This chain connects TRBV19 to TRBJ1-2; the D is unclear. The ends were cut back, 6 bases at V and 3 bases at J, with 11 bases in the middle. The CDR3 length is 13 residues. The germline V gene has CDR1 LNHDA and CDR2 SQIVND (reference sequence). CDR3 DNA sequence: TGTGCCAGTAGGTCGGGGTTGGACTATGGCTACACCTTC. Its protein product is CASRSGLDYGYTF.

This clone came up once. The gene calls are TRBV2 and TRBJ1-1; D gene uncertain. The V gene's germline CDR1 is SNHLY and CDR2 FYNNEI. CDR3 length: 14 amino acids. V lost 5 bases, J lost 1 base, and 11 bases lay in between. CDR3 coding DNA: TGTGCCAGCAGTCGAACCCCGGGGAACACTGAAGCTTTCTTT. Amino acids: CASSRTPGNTEAFF.

The CDR3 sequence: CASSPPRTGSDTQYF. The CDR3 DNA is TGTGCCAGCTCACCACCGAGGACAGGGTCAGATACGCAGTATTTT. This chain uses TRBV18 with TRBJ2-3; 8 bases fit TRBD1. Germline CDR1 is KGHSH and CDR2 is LQKENI. With 0 bases clipped from V and 4 bases from J, the junction kept 3 bases outside the gene matches. This CDR3 region has 15 residues.

This chain connects TRBV3-1 (or the pseudogene TRBV3-2) to TRBJ2-2; TRBD1 matches at 8 bases. This CDR3 has 17 residues. V was pared by 1 base and J by 4 bases, with 8 bases of the junction left unmatched. Per germline, CDR1 LGHDT and CDR2 YNNKEL (reference sequence). This CDR3 reads CASSQAGGVGGTGELFF. In DNA form, the CDR3 reads TGTGCCAGCAGCCAAGCAGGGGGCGTGGGTGGCACCGGGGAGCTGTTTTTT.

This chain joins TRBV18 and TRBJ1-2; 9 nucleotides match TRBD1. The germline V gene encodes CDR1 KGHSH and CDR2 LQKENI. This CDR3 region has 13 residues. With 6 bases clipped from V and 8 bases from J, the junction kept 7 bases outside the gene matches. CDR3 region: CASSPGQGRGYTF. DNA for the CDR3: TGTGCCAGCTCGCCGGGACAGGGAAGGGGCTACACCTTC.

This clone was counted once. The rearrangement uses TRBV6-5 and TRBJ2-3; TRBD1 agrees at 9 bases. Germline CDR1 is MNHEY and CDR2 is SVGAGI. This CDR3 is built from 15 residues. J was trimmed by 4 bases and V by 2 bases; bases with no gene match: 4. The CDR3 nucleotides are TGTGCCAGCAGTTACCTCGGGACAGGGTCAGATACGCAGTATTTT. As protein: CASSYLGTGSDTQYF.

The chain employs TRBV12-3 or TRBV12-4 and TRBJ2-1; D remains ambiguous. V was trimmed by 1 base and J by 5 bases, leaving 6 bases between them. The CDR3 covers 13 residues. CDR3 sequence reads: CASSLGTHNEQFF. CDR3 bases: TGTGCCAGCAGTTTAGGGACCCACAATGAGCAGTTCTTC.

The chain joins TRBV30 to TRBJ1-5, with D possibly TRBD1 on 6 matching bases. The CDR3 contains 13 residues. Germline CDR1 reads GTSNPN; CDR2 reads SVGIG (reference sequence). Between the trimmed V and J ends, which lost 7 bases and 0 bases, there was a span of 10 bases. The CDR3 loop reads CAFRDTSNQPQHF. The CDR3 DNA is TGTGCCTTCCGGGACACTAGCAATCAGCCCCAGCATTTT. Variable domain in full (rest from reference TRBV30 and TRBJ1-5): SQTIHQWPATLVQPVGSPLSLECTVEGTSNPNLYWYRQAAGRGLQLLFYSVGIGQISSEVPQNLSASRPQDRQFILSSKKLLLSDSGFYLCAFRDTSNQPQHFGDGTRLSIL.

The rearrangement links TRBV5-1 to TRBJ1-4; 11 bases line up with TRBD1. The CDR3 covers 15 residues. The germline V gene has CDR1 SGHRS and CDR2 YFSETQ. Trimming at V came to 3 bases and at J to 5 bases, leaving 3 bases not matched to a gene. The DNA of the CDR3 is TGCGCCAGCAGCTCGGGACAGGGGGTAAATGAAAAACTGTTTTTT. Protein: CASSSGQGVNEKLFF.

This chain connects TRBV9 to TRBJ1-4; weak D call: TRBD1 (5 bases). The CDR3 is 15 residues long. Trimming left V 2 bases short and J 8 bases short, with 16 bases between. Germline-derived CDR1 and CDR2 are SGDLS and YYNGEE. CDR3 DNA: TGTGCCAGCAGCGTGAAAGGGACCCCGGTCGAAAAACTGTTTTTT. Translated, it gives CASSVKGTPVEKLFF.

The DNA for the CDR3 is TGCGCCAGCAGCTTGGTCAGGGGGCACGTGAACACTGAAGCTTTCTTT. Translated: CASSLVRGHVNTEAFF. The chain employs TRBV5-1 and TRBJ1-1, with 8 bases that match TRBD1. The CDR3 spans 16 residues. The trim removed 0 bases at V and 0 bases at J, leaving 4 bases unmatched. Germline V lookup: CDR1 SGHRS, CDR2 YFSETQ.

This rearrangement joins TRBV6-6 to TRBJ1-2; D not certain. CDR3 length: 13 residues. Germline V lookup: CDR1 MNHNY, CDR2 SVGAGI (reference sequence). The V and J ends lost 2 bases and 5 bases respectively, with 9 bases between them. The CDR3 DNA sequence: TGTGCCAGCAGTTACGAACCACCGTATGGCTACACCTTC. Translated, it gives CASSYEPPYGYTF.

The chain employs TRBV19 and TRBJ2-7; 9 nucleotides line up with TRBD1. The CDR3 is made up of 18 amino acids. Trimming at V came to 3 bases and at J to 2 bases, leaving 14 bases not matched to a gene. Germline V gene lookup returns CDR1 LNHDA and CDR2 SQIVND (reference sequence). The chain's CDR3 is CASSITSRGTGSTYEQYF. CDR3 coding DNA: TGTGCCAGTAGTATCACCTCTAGAGGGACAGGGTCAACCTACGAGCAGTACTTC. Based on the CDR3 plus reference TRBV19 and TRBJ2-7, the full variable domain is DGGITQSPKYLFRKEGQNVTLSCEQNLNHDAMYWYRQDPGQGLRLIYYSQIVNDFQKGDIAEGYSVSREKKESFPLTVTSAQKNPTAFYLCASSITSRGTGSTYEQYFGPGTRLTVT.

This clone has a handful of counts. V is TRBV19 and J is TRBJ2-7; D remains ambiguous. The CDR3 contains 15 residues. V was clipped by 6 bases and J by 4 bases, with 19 bases between them. Germline loops: CDR1 LNHDA, CDR2 SQIVND (reference sequence). This CDR3 reads CASSPSQAISYEQYF. CDR3 in DNA: TGTGCCAGTAGCCCTTCTCAGGCAATCTCGTACGAGCAGTACTTC.

The chain uses TRBV14 and TRBJ1-2; the D gene is possibly TRBD1 (6 bases). This CDR3 comprises 13 residues. Trimming cost V 6 bases and J 4 bases, with 12 bases left between them. Germline loops: CDR1 SGHDN, CDR2 FVKESK. CDR3 DNA: TGTGCCAGCAGTCCAACAGGGATCTATGGCTACACCTTC. This translates into CASSPTGIYGYTF.

The chain recombines TRBV29-1 with TRBJ2-7; tentative D call: TRBD1 (8 bases). The V gene's germline CDR1 is SQVTM and CDR2 ANQGSEA. There are 13 residues in the CDR3. The V end lost 6 bases, the J end lost 4 bases, and 16 bases lay between the germline ends. The CDR3 region is CSVGGTGLYEQYF. The CDR3 nucleotides read TGCAGCGTGGGGGGGACAGGACTTTACGAGCAGTACTTC.

This chain links TRBV2 with TRBJ1-6; unclear D gene. The length of the CDR3 is 16 residues. Germline CDR1 is SNHLY and CDR2 is FYNNEI. Trimming shortened V by 6 bases and J by 0 bases, and 12 bases separated the two germline ends. The chain's CDR3 is CASRRTGSSYNSPLHF. The CDR3 DNA follows: TGTGCCAGCAGACGGACGGGGAGCTCCTATAATTCACCCCTCCACTTT.

This chain's CDR3 is CASSEGGGFTYNEQFF. DNA of the CDR3: TGTGCCAGCAGCGAAGGCGGGGGCTTTACCTACAATGAGCAGTTCTTC. The chain links TRBV9 to TRBJ2-1, with a tentative D call TRBD2 (7 bases). Germline CDR1 is SGDLS and CDR2 is YYNGEE. The length of the CDR3 is 16 residues. Deletions cut 3 bases from V and 2 bases from J, with 15 bases between.

This clone was observed a handful of times. This chain links TRBV3-1 (or the pseudogene TRBV3-2) with TRBJ1-1; a weak D match, TRBD1 (5 bases). Trimming removed 1 base at V and 4 bases at J, with 7 bases between. The CDR3 runs to 13 residues. The germline CDR1 and CDR2 sequences are LGHDT and YNNKEL (reference sequence). As DNA, the CDR3 is TGTGCCAGCAGCCAAGCAGGGTCCACTGAAGCTTTCTTT. This encodes CASSQAGSTEAFF.

CDR3 in amino acids: CASSITIGNQPQHF. Written as DNA, the CDR3 is TGTGCCAGTAGTATAACCATAGGCAATCAGCCCCAGCATTTT. This chain uses TRBV19 with TRBJ1-5, with unresolved D. V lost 2 bases and J lost 2, with 7 bases in between. This CDR3 contains 14 residues. From germline, CDR1 is LNHDA and CDR2 SQIVND (reference sequence).

The V and J genes are TRBV12-3 or TRBV12-4 and TRBJ2-7; weak D call: TRBD2 (5 bases). The CDR3 has 13 amino acids. V shed 6 bases and J shed 4 bases, with 13 bases lying between them. The CDR3 DNA sequence: TGTGCCAGCAGCCCCTACGGGATTTACGAGCAGTACTTC. This codes for CASSPYGIYEQYF.

The CDR3 coding sequence is TGTGCCAGCAGCAATGGCACGGGTGGGAACACCGGGGAGCTGTTTTTT. It codes for CASSNGTGGNTGELFF. The chain couples TRBV21-1 to TRBJ2-2; no check of the table's D call, TRBD2, against the DNA was made. TRBV21-1 is deemed a pseudogene. CDR3 size: 16 residues.

V gene TRBV19 combines with J gene TRBJ1-4; 9 nucleotides match TRBD1. V was pared by 5 bases and J by 6 bases, with 7 bases of the junction left unmatched. Germline assignment: CDR1 LNHDA and CDR2 SQIVND (reference sequence). The CDR3 is 15 amino acids. DNA of the CDR3: TGTGCCAGTAGTGCAGACGGGACAGGGTATGAAAAACTGTTTTTT. This encodes CASSADGTGYEKLFF.

This rearrangement joins TRBV9 to TRBJ2-1; D not resolved. Trimming stripped 3 bases from V and 6 bases from J, with 7 bases between. In germline, CDR1 is SGDLS, CDR2 YYNGEE. There are 12 residues in the CDR3. CDR3 protein: CASSEQFNEQFF. The CDR3 DNA sequence: TGTGCCAGCAGCGAACAGTTCAATGAGCAGTTCTTC. The variable domain in full, completed from reference TRBV9 and TRBJ2-1, reads DSGVTQTPKHLITATGQRVTLRCSPRSGDLSVYWYQQSLDQGLQFLIQYYNGEERAKGNILERFSAQQFPDLHSELNLSSLELGDSALYFCASSEQFNEQFFGPGTRLTVL.

The chain recombines TRBV7-8 with TRBJ1-5, with TRBD1 identical over 8 bases. V gave up 1 base and J gave up 6 bases; unmatched junction bases: 2. The CDR3 is 14 amino acids. In germline, CDR1 is SGHVS, CDR2 FQNEAQ. CDR3 in DNA: TGTGCCAGCAGCTTAGACAGGGGGGGTCAGCCCCAGCATTTT. Amino acids: CASSLDRGGQPQHF. Drawing the rest from reference TRBV7-8 and TRBJ1-5, the complete variable domain is GAGVSQSPRYKVAKRGQDVALRCDPISGHVSLFWYQQALGQGPEFLTYFQNEAQLDKSGLPSDRFFAERPEGSVSTLKIQRTQQEDSAVYLCASSLDRGGQPQHFGDGTRLSIL.